Shown below are 7 T cell receptor beta chains from a single sample sequenced in a study of blood T cell repertoires in COVID-19 (dated by TCRdb to 2019 to 2021). The receptor library was made with the immunoSEQ multiplex PCR assay. Entries here come from immuneACCESS through TCRdb and include only in-frame sequences with V and J called. Some clones fail to appear in such tables; in the studies checked, an unresolved V gene covers under half of the shortfall, and the cause of the remainder is unknown. The sample data list some 120,000 clones, and about 76% of these were observed just once. The ten largest clonotypes hold 15% to 25% of the sample. The sequencing input was peripheral blood. Receptor source: a man older than 75 with acute or convalescent COVID-19.

The chain recombines TRBV4-2 with TRBJ1-6; the D is unclear. The CDR3 is 14 residues long. CDR1 is LGHNA, CDR2 YNFKEQ, per germline. Trimming left V 0 bases short and J 9 bases short, with 9 bases between. CDR3 nucleotides: TGTGCCAGCAGCCAAGATCGCGGGGTTTCACCCCTCCACTTT. Its protein is CASSQDRGVSPLHF.

The chain links TRBV2 to TRBJ1-5; TRBD1 matches 9 bases. Germline assignment: CDR1 SNHLY and CDR2 FYNNEI. The ends lost 8 bases at V and 1 base at J; junction bases unmatched: 6. CDR3 length: 15 amino acids. The CDR3 nucleotides are TGTGCCAGCGGGACAGGGACTTACAGCAATCAGCCCCAGCATTTT. Its protein product is CASGTGTYSNQPQHF.

The chain joins TRBV9 to TRBJ2-7; D is unclear. V lost 4 bases, J lost 7 bases, and 15 bases lay in between. Germline lookup yields CDR1 SGDLS and CDR2 YYNGEE. CDR3 length: 13 residues. The chain's CDR3 is CASSKTLNREQYF. In DNA form, the CDR3 reads TGTGCCAGCAGCAAGACACTGAATCGGGAGCAGTACTTC.

This clone was seen only a few times. The rearrangement uses TRBV28 and TRBJ2-2, with D hard to call. The V end was cut by 6 bases, the J end by 0 bases, with 5 bases between. The CDR3 is made up of 13 amino acids. Germline lookup yields CDR1 MDHEN and CDR2 SYDVKM. The CDR3 sequence: CASRPANTGELFF. For the CDR3, the DNA is TGTGCCAGCAGGCCGGCGAACACCGGGGAGCTGTTTTTT.

The V gene is TRBV7-2, the J gene TRBJ1-2; D is uncertain. CDR3 size: 13 residues. In germline, CDR1 is SGHTA, CDR2 FQGNSA. The germline V and J ends were trimmed by 4 bases and 8 bases, with 14 bases remaining between them. The CDR3 reads CASSSRVVVGYTF. In DNA form, the CDR3 reads TGTGCCAGCAGCTCGCGGGTTGTGGTCGGCTACACCTTC.

The gene calls are TRBV21-1 and TRBJ2-7; the table names TRBD2, a call not compared with the DNA. TRBV21-1 is a pseudogene segment. This CDR3 is 14 amino acids long. The CDR3 protein is CASSKGGTNYEQYF. The CDR3 bases are TGTGCCAGCAGCAAAGGGGGGACTAACTACGAGCAGTACTTC.

This clone was counted only a few times. V is TRBV2 and J is TRBJ2-7; 7 bases line up with TRBD1. Trimming at V came to 8 bases and at J to 9 bases, leaving 7 bases not matched to a gene. Germline V gene sequence: CDR1 SNHLY, CDR2 FYNNEI. CDR3 size: 11 residues. The CDR3 nucleotides read TGTGCCAGCGTCAGACAGGGCGGGCAGTACTTC. It specifies CASVRQGGQYF.